The sequence of this TCR beta chain was determined in a study of blood T cell repertoires in COVID-19. The germline V gene has CDR1 MDHEN and CDR2 SYDVKM. This CDR3 has 15 residues. The trim removed 6 bases at V and 2 bases at J, leaving 4 bases unmatched. In the original analysis: Using reference gene primer amplification, nucleated cell counts were estimated. The method was immunoSEQ multiplex PCR; TCRdb's version includes in-frame clones alone and lacks a portion of them. Clone size and the V and J calls come from that table; the DNA yielded D and trimming. The sample lists some 200,000 clones, about nine tenths occurring once.

This receptor was taken from a woman in her thirties who had recovered from COVID-19. Specimen: PBMCs or T cells enriched from blood (not recorded which). The chain has TRBV28 and TRBJ2-1, with 10 nucleotides matching TRBD2. CDR3 DNA sequence: TGTGCCAGCAGATTAGCGGGAGGAACCTACAATGAGCAGTTCTTC. As protein: CASRLAGGTYNEQFF.